The clone carrying this T cell receptor beta chain was counted between two and nine times. Its matching antigen is unknown. The data stem from a study of beta chain features in type 1 diabetes. Study-level findings and limits: Insertions were fewer and deletions more numerous at VDJ junctions in type 1 diabetes patients. Among all four CD4+ subsets, Type 1 diabetes patients had TCRB CDR3s that were moderately but significantly shorter.

Expressed TCRB transcripts were sequenced after all isolated RNA was converted to cDNA. Measured with immunoSEQ multiplex PCR; TCRdb has only the in-frame clones, and not every one. Among around 500,000 clones listed, approximately 10% were seen once. Germline V gives CDR1 SGHTA, CDR2 FQGNSA. The CDR3 has 17 amino acids. Trimming removed 2 bases from V and 0 bases from J, with 14 bases in between. Staining for CD45RO/CCR7/CD25/CD127/CD95/CD27 allowed sorting of CD4+ naive, central memory, regulatory and stem cell-like memory cells. The receptor was isolated from a woman younger than 35 in good health. Material: naive CD4+ T cells from blood. The gene calls are TRBV7-2 and TRBJ1-3; TRBD1 might be the D (6 bases). CDR3 nucleotides: TGTGCCAGCAGCTTAACATGGACAGTCAGCTCTGGAAACACCATATATTTT. Residues: CASSLTWTVSSGNTIYF.